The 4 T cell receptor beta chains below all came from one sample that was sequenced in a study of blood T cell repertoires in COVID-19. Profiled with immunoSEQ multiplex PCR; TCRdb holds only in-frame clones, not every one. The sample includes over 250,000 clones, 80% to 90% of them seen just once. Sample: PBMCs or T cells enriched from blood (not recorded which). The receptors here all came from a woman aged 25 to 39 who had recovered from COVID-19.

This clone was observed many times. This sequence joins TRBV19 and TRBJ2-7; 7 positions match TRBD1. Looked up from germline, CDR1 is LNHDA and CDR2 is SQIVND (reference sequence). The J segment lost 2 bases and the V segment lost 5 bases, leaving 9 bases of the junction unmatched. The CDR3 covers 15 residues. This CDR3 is CASSAYQGQPYEQYF. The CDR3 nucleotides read TGTGCCAGTAGTGCATACCAGGGACAGCCCTACGAGCAGTACTTC. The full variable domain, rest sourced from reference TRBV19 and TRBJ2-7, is DGGITQSPKYLFRKEGQNVTLSCEQNLNHDAMYWYRQDPGQGLRLIYYSQIVNDFQKGDIAEGYSVSREKKESFPLTVTSAQKNPTAFYLCASSAYQGQPYEQYFGPGTRLTVT.

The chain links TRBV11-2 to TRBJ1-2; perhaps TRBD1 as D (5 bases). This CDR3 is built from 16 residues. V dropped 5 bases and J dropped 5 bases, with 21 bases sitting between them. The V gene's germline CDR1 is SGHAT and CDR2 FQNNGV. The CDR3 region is CASSPGGGTRYYGYTF. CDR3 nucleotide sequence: TGTGCCAGCAGCCCTGGAGGAGGGACTCGTTATTATGGCTACACCTTC.

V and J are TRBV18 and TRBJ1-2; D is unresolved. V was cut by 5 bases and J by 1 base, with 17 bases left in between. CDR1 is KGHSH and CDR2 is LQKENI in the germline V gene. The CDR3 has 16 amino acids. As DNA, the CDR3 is TGTGCCAGCTCAAGTCCACCTACCGCATATAACTATGGCTACACCTTC. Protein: CASSSPPTAYNYGYTF.

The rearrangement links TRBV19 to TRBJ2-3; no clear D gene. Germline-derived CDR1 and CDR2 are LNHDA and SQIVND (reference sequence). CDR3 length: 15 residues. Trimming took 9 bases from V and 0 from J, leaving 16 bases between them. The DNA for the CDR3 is TGTGCCAGCGAGCTAGTATATGGCAGCACAGATACGCAGTATTTT. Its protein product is CASELVYGSTDTQYF.